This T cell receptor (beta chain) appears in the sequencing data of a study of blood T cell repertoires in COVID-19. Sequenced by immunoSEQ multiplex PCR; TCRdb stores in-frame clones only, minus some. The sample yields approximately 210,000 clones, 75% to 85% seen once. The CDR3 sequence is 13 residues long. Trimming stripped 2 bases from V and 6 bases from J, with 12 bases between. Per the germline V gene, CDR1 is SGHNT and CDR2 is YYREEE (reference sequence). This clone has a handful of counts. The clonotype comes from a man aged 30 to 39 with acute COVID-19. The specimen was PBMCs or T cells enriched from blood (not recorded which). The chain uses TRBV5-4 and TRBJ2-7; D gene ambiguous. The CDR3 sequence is CASSFSEYSEQYF. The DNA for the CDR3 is TGTGCCAGCAGCTTCTCGGAGTATTCCGAGCAGTACTTC.